The 25 T cell receptor beta chains below all came from one sample that was sequenced in a study of cytomegalovirus exposure and HLA in healthy donors. 13 Jbeta primers and 60 Vbeta primers were used for the PCR. TCRdb's copy holds only in-frame clones and misses some; the assay was immunoSEQ multiplex PCR. The sample holds fewer than 75,000 clones, approximately 80% seen once. The sample taken for sequencing was PBMCs. These receptors were taken from a woman aged 25 to 45 in good health and CMV-seronegative.

The V call is TRBV30, the J call TRBJ1-2; D remains unclear. Germline-derived CDR1 and CDR2 are GTSNPN and SVGIG (reference sequence). This CDR3 comprises 13 residues. With 7 bases removed from V and 0 bases from J, the gap between germline ends came to 12 bases. For the CDR3, the DNA is TGTGCCTTGGCGACTGAAGCTAACTATGGCTACACCTTC. Its translation: CALATEANYGYTF.

V is TRBV9 and J is TRBJ1-3, with a tentative D call TRBD1 (5 bases). The V gene lost 3 bases and the J gene lost 0 bases, with 10 bases spanning the gap. Germline CDR1 SGDLS, CDR2 YYNGEE. The CDR3 is 15 residues long. The DNA for the CDR3 is TGTGCCAGCAGCGCCGGGGACTTCTCTGGAAACACCATATATTTT. It specifies CASSAGDFSGNTIYF.

The chain employs TRBV15 and TRBJ2-1; D might be TRBD2 (5 bases). CDR3 length: 16 residues. V lost 0 bases, J lost 11 bases, and 20 bases lay in between. The germline CDR1 and CDR2 sequences are LNHNV and YYDKDF (reference sequence). The CDR3 sequence is CATSRDPGGLEAQQFF. The DNA for the CDR3 is TGTGCCACCAGCAGAGATCCGGGCGGCCTGGAGGCGCAGCAGTTCTTC.

This chain connects TRBV7-6 to TRBJ1-2; D gene unclear. Germline-derived CDR1 and CDR2 are SGHVS and FNYEAQ. V lost 6 bases, J lost 5 bases, and 13 bases lay in between. CDR3 length equals 13 residues. The CDR3 loop reads CASRPNGGYGYTF. The CDR3 nucleotides read TGTGCCAGCAGACCCAACGGCGGATATGGCTACACCTTC.

V and J are TRBV11-3 and TRBJ2-2; TRBD1 matches at 9 bases. V dropped 1 base and J dropped 8; count of bases not matched to a gene: 2. CDR1 is SGHNT and CDR2 is YENEEA in the germline V gene. The CDR3 runs to 14 residues. The CDR3 DNA reads as TGTGCCAGCAGCTTAGGGGACAGGGTTGGGGAGCTGTTTTTT. It codes for CASSLGDRVGELFF. The full variable domain, completed using reference TRBV11-3 and TRBJ2-2, is EAGVVQSPRYKIIEKKQPVAFWCNPISGHNTLYWYLQNLGQGPELLIRYENEEAVDDSQLPKDRFSAERLKGVDSTLKIQPAELGDSAVYLCASSLGDRVGELFFGEGSRLTVL.

The chain uses TRBV11-2 and TRBJ1-2, with unresolved D. In germline, CDR1 is SGHAT, CDR2 FQNNGV. V was shortened by 5 bases and J by 5 bases, with 6 bases between the two germline ends. CDR3 length: 11 amino acids. CDR3 bases: TGTGCCAGCAGCGGCCTTTATGGCTACACCTTC. Translation gives CASSGLYGYTF.

This chain connects TRBV13 to TRBJ2-7; TRBD2 agrees at 8 bases. With V trimmed by 4 bases and J by 0 bases, 8 bases remained unmatched. Germline V lookup: CDR1 PRHDT, CDR2 FYEKMQ (reference sequence). The CDR3 length is 16 residues. CDR3 residues: CASSSRLAGGSYEQYV. The CDR3 nucleotides are TGTGCCAGCAGCTCTCGGCTAGCGGGTGGCTCCTACGAGCAGTACGTC.

The chain carries TRBV5-4 and TRBJ1-6; no firm D call. Germline CDR1 SGHNT, CDR2 YYREEE (reference sequence). The germline V and J ends were trimmed by 7 bases and 0 bases, with 8 bases remaining between them. The CDR3 runs 14 residues. CDR3 bases: TGTGCCAGCGCGAGTAGCTCCTATAATTCACCCCTCCACTTT. Amino acid sequence: CASASSSYNSPLHF.

This clone came up once. The V call is TRBV10-3, the J call TRBJ1-1; D may be TRBD1 (5 bases). Looked up from germline, CDR1 is ENHRY and CDR2 is SYGVKD. V was trimmed by 0 bases and J by 5 bases, leaving 19 bases between them. The CDR3 totals 17 residues. Written as DNA, the CDR3 is TGTGCCATCAGTGAGTCGGGTGGAGTGGCGGGGGGTACTGAAGCTTTCTTT. Its translation: CAISESGGVAGGTEAFF.

This chain joins TRBV30 and TRBJ1-1; tentative D call: TRBD1 (6 bases). From germline, CDR1 is GTSNPN and CDR2 SVGIG (reference sequence). CDR3 length: 15 residues. Trimming shortened V by 1 base and J by 0 bases, and 12 bases separated the two germline ends. The CDR3 DNA follows: TGTGCCTGGAGTGGGGCAGGGGACCTGAACACTGAAGCTTTCTTT. This gives the protein CAWSGAGDLNTEAFF.

This clone was counted only a few times. V and J are TRBV11-3 and TRBJ2-7, with 13 bases that match TRBD2. The germline CDR1 and CDR2 sequences are SGHNT and YENEEA. The CDR3 contains 15 residues. V was pared by 5 bases and J by 7 bases, with 8 bases of the junction left unmatched. In DNA form, the CDR3 reads TGTGCCAGCAGCCCTGGGACTAGCGGGACGCAAGAGCAGTACGTC. Its translation: CASSPGTSGTQEQYV.

The chain carries TRBV7-2 and TRBJ1-5; weak D call: TRBD1 (5 bases). CDR1 and CDR2 (germline): SGHTA, FQGNSA. The CDR3 consists of 14 residues. The ends were cut back, 5 bases at V and 3 bases at J, with 11 bases in the middle. The CDR3 DNA reads as TGTGCCAGCAGCCTCGACAGCGTCAATCAGCCCCAGCATTTT. Translating it yields CASSLDSVNQPQHF.

V is TRBV30 and J is TRBJ2-2; D is undetermined. Germline V gene sequence: CDR1 GTSNPN, CDR2 SVGIG (reference sequence). CDR3 length: 14 amino acids. Deletions cut 2 bases from V and 0 bases from J, with 7 bases between. The CDR3 sequence is CAWSWSSNTGELFF. The CDR3 DNA reads TGTGCCTGGAGTTGGAGTTCGAACACCGGGGAGCTGTTTTTT.

This chain uses TRBV14 with TRBJ2-3; perhaps TRBD2 as D (6 bases). V dropped 1 base and J dropped 3 bases, with 14 bases sitting between them. This CDR3 has 16 residues. The germline V gene has CDR1 SGHDN and CDR2 FVKESK. In DNA form, the CDR3 reads TGTGCCAGCAGCCAAGTGGGCGGGACTGGTACAGATACGCAGTATTTT. This gives the protein CASSQVGGTGTDTQYF.

The chain couples TRBV29-1 to TRBJ2-2, with 10 nucleotides matching TRBD2. The CDR3 totals 17 residues. V was pared by 3 bases and J by 3 bases, with 10 bases of the junction left unmatched. Germline V CDR1 and CDR2: SQVTM, ANQGSEA. This chain's CDR3 is CSVEIAGGFRDTGELFF. CDR3 DNA: TGCAGCGTTGAGATAGCGGGAGGATTCAGGGACACCGGGGAGCTGTTTTTT.

The rearrangement links TRBV7-2 to TRBJ2-3; no reliable D call. CDR3 length equals 11 residues. The V end was cut by 5 bases, the J end by 3 bases, with 3 bases between. Germline-derived CDR1 and CDR2 are SGHTA and FQGNSA. DNA of the CDR3: TGTGCCAGCAGCCAAACAGATACGCAGTATTTT. It is translated as CASSQTDTQYF. Supplemented by reference TRBV7-2 and TRBJ2-3, the full variable domain reads GAGVSQSPSNKVTEKGKDVELRCDPISGHTALYWYRQSLGQGLEFLIYFQGNSAPDKSGLPSDRFSAERTGGSVSTLTIQRTQQEDSAVYLCASSQTDTQYFGPGTRLTVL.

The CDR3 DNA reads TGTGCCAGCAGTTACCGAGGGACAGGCAATTCACCCCTCCACTTT. It yields the protein CASSYRGTGNSPLHF. The chain joins TRBV6-5 to TRBJ1-6; 8 positions agree with TRBD1. The J segment lost 7 bases and the V segment lost 2 bases, leaving 4 bases of the junction unmatched. Germline lookup yields CDR1 MNHEY and CDR2 SVGAGI. The CDR3 length is 15 residues.

In this sample, this clone turned up once. The chain links TRBV6-5 to TRBJ2-7; 9 bases line up with TRBD1. Germline values: CDR1 MNHEY, CDR2 SVGAGI. This CDR3 is 15 amino acids long. Losses at the gene ends were 8 bases for V and 6 bases for J; bases not matched to a gene: 14. The CDR3 nucleotides read TGTGCCAGCTCCGCTAAGTCCGGGACAGGGACCGAGCAGTACGTC. Amino acid sequence: CASSAKSGTGTEQYV.

With respect to this clone: The sample carries other DNA sequences with the same CDR3. The chain joins TRBV7-2 to TRBJ1-4, with 7 bases fitting TRBD1. The CDR3 extends over 15 amino acids. V was pared by 0 bases and J by 6 bases, with 4 bases of the junction left unmatched. Germline CDR1 reads SGHTA; CDR2 reads FQGNSA. As DNA, the CDR3 is TGTGCCAGCAGCTTAGCGGGCAGGGGGGATGAAAAACTGTTTTTT. Translation: CASSLAGRGDEKLFF.

The rearrangement uses TRBV2 and TRBJ2-1; a weak D match, TRBD2 (5 bases). Trimming cost V 7 bases and J 7 bases, with 8 bases left between them. The length of the CDR3 is 11 residues. Germline V gene data show CDR1 as SNHLY and CDR2 as FYNNEI. This CDR3 reads CASTPGNEQFF. CDR3 nucleotides: TGTGCCAGCACCCCGGGAAATGAGCAGTTCTTC.

V is TRBV30 and J is TRBJ1-1; 7 bases are a match to TRBD1. The CDR3 spans 13 residues. V shed 2 bases and J 6 bases; nucleotides not matched to a gene: 6. Germline loops: CDR1 GTSNPN, CDR2 SVGIG (reference sequence). CDR3 sequence (DNA): TGTGCCTGGAGTCCCCAGGGGGACGCTGAAGCTTTCTTT. It specifies CAWSPQGDAEAFF.

A remark on this clone: One end of the junction varies from germline; a read error may be responsible. The rearrangement joins TRBV7-9 to TRBJ2-1; D is possibly TRBD2 (6 bases). Per the germline V gene, CDR1 is SEHNR and CDR2 is FQNEAQ (reference sequence). This CDR3 region has 12 residues. This chain's CDR3 is CSSSLGGGLQFF. The CDR3 coding sequence is TGTTCCAGCAGCTTGGGAGGAGGCCTTCAGTTCTTC.

The chain links TRBV15 to TRBJ1-1, with D possibly TRBD1 on 5 matching bases. The CDR3 is 12 amino acids. The ends were cut back, 1 base at V and 7 bases at J, with 7 bases in the middle. Germline V gene sequence: CDR1 LNHNV, CDR2 YYDKDF (reference sequence). This CDR3 is CATSRGQIEAFF. The DNA of the CDR3 is TGTGCCACCAGCAGAGGACAGATTGAAGCTTTCTTT. Combining the CDR3 with reference TRBV15 and TRBJ1-1 gives the whole variable domain DAMVIQNPRYQVTQFGKPVTLSCSQTLNHNVMYWYQQKSSQAPKLLFHYYDKDFNNEADTPDNFQSRRPNTSFCFLDIRSPGLGDTAMYLCATSRGQIEAFFGQGTRLTVV.

V is TRBV11-3 and J is TRBJ1-1; D is possibly TRBD1 (6 bases). Germline CDR1 and CDR2: SGHNT and YENEEA. Trimming removed 4 bases at V and 1 base at J, with 13 bases between. The CDR3 covers 15 residues. The CDR3 sequence: CASSYMTGQNTEAFF. The CDR3 DNA reads as TGTGCCAGCAGCTATATGACAGGTCAGAACACTGAAGCTTTCTTT.

The rearrangement links TRBV7-6 to TRBJ1-1, with D hard to call. Germline-derived CDR1 and CDR2 are SGHVS and FNYEAQ. This CDR3 is 13 amino acids long. V was clipped by 1 base and J by 4 bases, with 7 bases between them. The CDR3 protein is CASSLVGSTEAFF. The CDR3 DNA reads TGTGCCAGCAGCTTAGTGGGGAGCACTGAAGCTTTCTTT.